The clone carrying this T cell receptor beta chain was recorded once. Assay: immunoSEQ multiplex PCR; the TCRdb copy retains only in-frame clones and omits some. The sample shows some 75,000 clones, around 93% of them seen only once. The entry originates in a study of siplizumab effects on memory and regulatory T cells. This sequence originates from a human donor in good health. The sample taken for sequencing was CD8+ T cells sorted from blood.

CDR3 loop: CASSQENSANYGYTF. In DNA, the CDR3 is TGCGCCAGCAGCCAAGAAAACTCGGCTAACTATGGCTACACCTTC. The chain combines TRBV4-3 with TRBJ1-2; the D is unclear. The V gene's germline CDR1 is LGHNA and CDR2 YSLEER. The CDR3 has 15 residues. V was pared by 0 bases and J by 0 bases, with 8 bases between.